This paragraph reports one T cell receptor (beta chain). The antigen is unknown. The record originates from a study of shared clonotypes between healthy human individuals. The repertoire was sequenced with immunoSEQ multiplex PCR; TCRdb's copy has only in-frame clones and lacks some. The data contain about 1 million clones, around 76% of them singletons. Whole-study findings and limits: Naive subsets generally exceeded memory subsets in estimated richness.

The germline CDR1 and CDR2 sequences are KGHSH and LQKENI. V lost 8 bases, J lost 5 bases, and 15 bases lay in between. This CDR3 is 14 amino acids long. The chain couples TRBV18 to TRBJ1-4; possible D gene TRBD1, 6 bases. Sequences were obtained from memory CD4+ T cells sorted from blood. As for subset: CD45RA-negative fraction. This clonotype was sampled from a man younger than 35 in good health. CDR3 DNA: TGTGCCAGCCACAGGGATAGAGGGAATGAAAAACTGTTTTTT. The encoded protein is CASHRDRGNEKLFF. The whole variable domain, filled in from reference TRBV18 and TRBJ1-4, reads NAGVMQNPRHLVRRRGQEARLRCSPMKGHSHVYWYRQLPEEGLKFMVYLQKENIIDESGMPKERFSAEFPKEGPSILRIQQVVRGDSAAYFCASHRDRGNEKLFFGSGTQLSVL.